These 5 T cell receptor beta chains originate from one sample sequenced in a study of T cell changes during pregnancy in multiple sclerosis. Only in-frame clones appear in the TCRdb table, and some are missing; sequencing was by immunoSEQ multiplex PCR. The sample has around 70,000 clones; 91% are singletons. The sequenced sample was peripheral blood, obtained in the second trimester of pregnancy. The receptors here all came from a female donor with multiple sclerosis, enrolled in a pregnancy study.

This clone was counted between two and nine times. The V gene is TRBV7-6, the J gene TRBJ2-4, with 7 bases aligning to TRBD1. V gave up 1 base and J gave up 7 bases; unmatched junction bases: 4. From germline, CDR1 is SGHVS and CDR2 FNYEAQ. This CDR3 region has 14 residues. CDR3 DNA: TGTGCCAGCAGCTTAGAGGCAGGGGGTAACATTCAGTACTTC. Its protein product is CASSLEAGGNIQYF.

The rearrangement joins TRBV27 to TRBJ1-6, with 9 bases lining up with TRBD1. This CDR3 spans 14 amino acids. The trim removed 4 bases at V and 10 bases at J, leaving 5 bases unmatched. Germline CDR1 and CDR2: MNHEY and SMNVEV (reference sequence). CDR3 loop: CASSSDRGISPLHF. In DNA form, the CDR3 reads TGTGCCAGCAGTTCCGACAGGGGGATCTCACCCCTCCACTTT.

This chain links TRBV7-8 with TRBJ1-4; D is perhaps TRBD1 (5 bases). The CDR3 sequence is 14 residues long. Germline V lookup: CDR1 SGHVS, CDR2 FQNEAQ. The V end lost 5 bases, the J end lost 4 bases, and 11 bases lay between the germline ends. The CDR3 nucleotides read TGTGCCAGCAGCAGCAGGGAGGGTAATGAAAAACTGTTTTTT. Residues: CASSSREGNEKLFF.

This clone was seen once. J is TRBJ1-4 and V is TRBV18, with a tentative D call TRBD1 (5 bases). This CDR3 region has 12 residues. Germline CDR1 reads KGHSH; CDR2 reads LQKENI. V lost 5 bases to trimming and J lost 11 bases, with 12 bases between them. The CDR3 nucleotides are TGTGCCAGCTCAACGGGGGGAGAGAAACTGTTTTTT. Protein: CASSTGGEKLFF.

The chain employs TRBV7-2 and TRBJ1-5; D uncertain. Trimming removed 1 base from V and 5 bases from J, with 6 bases in between. This CDR3 is 13 amino acids long. CDR1 SGHTA and CDR2 FQGNSA come from the germline V gene. The DNA for the CDR3 is TGTGCCAGCAGCTTAGGGCAGGATCAGCCCCAGCATTTT. It yields the protein CASSLGQDQPQHF.